Here is one T cell receptor beta chain with its context. Its target is unknown. TCR beta CDR3 regions were amplified from RNA transcripts. The HTBI primer set was used in a first-round RT-PCR of the TCR CDR3. One entry per CDR3 protein, called by TCRdb with MiXCR from the multiplex PCR reads. The table shows about 840,000 distinct CDR3 sequences, with roughly 40% occurring only once. These data are taken from a study of T cells in Graves' hyperthyroidism and ophthalmopathy. Overall study results and limits: Blood also held most thyroid clonotypes expanded beyond 0.001.

Patients aged 18 to 65 had newly diagnosed hyperthyroidism that had lasted under 2 months. The CDR3 contains 13 residues. Germline loops: CDR1 DFQATT, CDR2 SNEGSKA (reference sequence). Between the trimmed V and J ends, which lost 6 bases and 5 bases, there was a span of 16 bases. The source material was blood. The sequence derives from a man younger than 30 with Graves' hyperthyroidism. The genes are TRBV20-1 and TRBJ1-1; possible D gene TRBD1, 6 bases. CDR3 nucleotides: TGCAGTGCCTCCCCAGGGGTTAGGACTGAAGCTTTCTTT. It is translated as CSASPGVRTEAFF.